Sequencing of this T cell receptor (beta chain) was carried out in a study of shared clonotypes between healthy human individuals. This clone was counted many times. Assay: immunoSEQ multiplex PCR; the TCRdb copy retains only in-frame clones and omits some. The repertoire holds fewer than 550,000 clones, with about three quarters as singletons. From germline, CDR1 is GTSNPN and CDR2 SVGIG (reference sequence). Trimming pared 3 bases from V and 1 base from J, leaving 15 bases between. The CDR3 covers 15 residues. This receptor was taken from a woman between 40 and 50 years old in good health. Some clones in this sample may be carry-over from other donors' samples. This chain connects TRBV30 to TRBJ1-1; D might be TRBD1 (6 bases). Sequencing was carried out using PBMCs. CDR3 in DNA: TGTGCCTGGAGCCTTGGACAGAAAAAGAACACTGAAGCTTTCTTT. Residues: CAWSLGQKKNTEAFF. Full variable domain (remainder filled in from reference TRBV30 and TRBJ1-1): SQTIHQWPATLVQPVGSPLSLECTVEGTSNPNLYWYRQAAGRGLQLLFYSVGIGQISSEVPQNLSASRPQDRQFILSSKKLLLSDSGFYLCAWSLGQKKNTEAFFGQGTRLTVV.